One T cell receptor beta chain is described in this entry. The CDR3 covers 16 residues. Germline V CDR1 and CDR2: SGDLS, YYNGEE. Trimming took 6 bases from V and 1 from J; bases not matched to a gene: 4. The source of the sample is a study of cytomegalovirus exposure and HLA in healthy donors. In the PCR, 60 Vbeta and 13 Jbeta primers were used. Generated by immunoSEQ multiplex PCR, the TCRdb table keeps only in-frame clones and is missing some. This sample has some 120,000 clones, with roughly 83% found just once. The sequenced sample consisted of PBMCs. The V call is TRBV9, the J call TRBJ2-6; TRBD1 matches at 10 bases. The receptor comes from a man aged 25-45 years in good health and CMV-seropositive. The DNA of the CDR3 is TGTGCCAGCAACGGACAGGGGGGGTCTGGGGCCAACGTCCTGACTTTC. Residues: CASNGQGGSGANVLTF.